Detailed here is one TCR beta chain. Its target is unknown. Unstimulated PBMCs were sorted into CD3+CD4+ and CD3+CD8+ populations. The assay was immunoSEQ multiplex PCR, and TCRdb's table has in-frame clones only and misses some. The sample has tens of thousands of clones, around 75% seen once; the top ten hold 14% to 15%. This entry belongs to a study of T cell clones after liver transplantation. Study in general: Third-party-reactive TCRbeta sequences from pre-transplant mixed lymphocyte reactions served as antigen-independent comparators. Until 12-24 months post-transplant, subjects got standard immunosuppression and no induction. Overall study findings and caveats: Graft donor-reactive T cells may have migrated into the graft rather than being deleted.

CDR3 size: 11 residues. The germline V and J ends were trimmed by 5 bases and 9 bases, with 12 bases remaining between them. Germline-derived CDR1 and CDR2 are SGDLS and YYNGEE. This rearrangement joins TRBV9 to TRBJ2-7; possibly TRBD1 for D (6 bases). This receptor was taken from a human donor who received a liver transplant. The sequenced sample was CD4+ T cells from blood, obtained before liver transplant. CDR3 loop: CASSGQITQYF. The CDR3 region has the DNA TGTGCCAGCAGTGGACAGATAACGCAGTACTTC.